This T cell receptor beta chain was found in a study of blood T cell repertoires in COVID-19. About the study: Italy, Spain and the United States were the sources of the convalescent and acute COVID-19 samples. T cells, B-cell-depleted T cells, or PBMCs provided the cDNA or gDNA that served as material.

As originally analysed: Quantification of nucleated cells was approximated via reference gene primer amplification. Sequencing used immunoSEQ multiplex PCR; TCRdb keeps in-frame clones, though not all of them. V, J and clone size reflect that table, while D and trimming were determined from the DNA. The sample lists about 160,000 clones, around 85% occurring once. CDR1 and CDR2 (germline): GTSNPN, SVGIG (reference sequence). After removal of 3 bases from V and 3 bases from J, the junction contained 9 bases not matched to a gene. The CDR3 runs 15 residues. J is TRBJ1-2 and V is TRBV30; 8 bases are shared with TRBD1. The TCR originated in a human donor with acute or convalescent COVID-19. The donor label of this sample is uncertain. Sequencing input: peripheral blood. This chain's CDR3 is CAWSTGTGRYYGYTF. CDR3 nucleotides: TGTGCCTGGAGCACCGGGACAGGACGTTACTATGGCTACACCTTC.